This T cell receptor (beta chain) originates from a study of Tregs in tolerant kidney transplant recipients. Related graft donors supplied nonmyeloablative bone marrow transplants, and mixed chimerism was transient. Unstimulated regulatory T cells (CD4+CD25+CD127-), CD4+CD25- non-regulatory cells, CD4 and CD8 cells were FACS-sorted from thawed PBMCs. Of note for this clone: Its cognate antigen is unknown.

CDR1 is SNHLY and CDR2 is FYNNEI in the germline V gene. Trimming cost V 7 bases and J 6 bases; bases outside gene matches: 6. The CDR3 loop spans 14 amino acids. Generated by immunoSEQ multiplex PCR, the TCRdb table keeps only in-frame clones and is missing some. The profile shows about 90,000 clones, 93% of them singletons. Study findings and constraints: For some patients, primers changed over time, blocking nucleotide-level comparison. No direct test of biological reproducibility was done here.

Sequencing was performed on CD4+ T cells from blood (PBMCs), taken 12 months after the transplant. The TCR originated in a human patient who received a combined kidney and bone marrow transplant. Some of the T cells might come from the graft donor. The genes are TRBV2 and TRBJ2-1; 10 nucleotides agree with TRBD2. The CDR3 region is CASTLAGVVNEQFF. DNA for the CDR3: TGTGCCAGCACCCTAGCGGGGGTCGTCAATGAGCAGTTCTTC.